This T cell receptor (beta chain) appears in the sequencing data of a study of blood T cell repertoires in COVID-19. Profiled with immunoSEQ multiplex PCR; TCRdb holds only in-frame clones, not every one. This sample has roughly 190,000 clones, with roughly 82% found just once. Between the trimmed V and J ends, which lost 4 bases and 5 bases, there was a span of 10 bases. This CDR3 is 14 amino acids long. Per germline, CDR1 SGHRS and CDR2 YFSETQ. The study drew participants aged 18 to 89 years from approximately 25 US areas. The recovered donors of Cohort 3 showed two negative PCRs, clearance, or symptom resolution.

Sequenced material: PBMCs or T cells enriched from blood (not recorded which). This chain joins TRBV5-1 and TRBJ1-6; tentative D call: TRBD1 (6 bases). The clonotype originates from a man in his forties who had recovered from COVID-19. The CDR3 DNA sequence: TGCGCCAGCAGCCCTTACAGGGATAATTCACCCCTCCACTTT. Its translation: CASSPYRDNSPLHF.